The T cell receptor beta chain under discussion was sequenced for a study of blood T cell repertoires in COVID-19. Study information: Italy, Spain and the United States were the sources of the convalescent and acute COVID-19 samples. The cDNA or gDNA used as material had been derived from T cells, B-cell-depleted T cells, or PBMCs.

The authors' processing: How many nucleated cells were present was estimated from reference gene primer amplification. Profiling relied on immunoSEQ multiplex PCR, and the TCRdb table lists in-frame clones only, not all of them. D and trimming were read from the DNA, whereas the V and J calls and clone size are those reported in that table. The sample has hundreds of thousands of clones, approximately 80% seen once; the top ten hold over 3.5%. This CDR3 has 14 amino acids. The J segment lost 4 bases and the V segment lost 6 bases, leaving 7 bases of the junction unmatched. Germline CDR1 and CDR2: LNHDA and SQIVND (reference sequence).

The specimen was peripheral blood. The chain joins TRBV19 to TRBJ1-2, with TRBD1 identical over 8 bases. This sequence originates from a woman in her seventies with acute or convalescent COVID-19. CDR3 amino acids: CASRRQGPSYGYTF. CDR3 DNA sequence: TGTGCCAGTAGGAGACAGGGGCCAAGCTATGGCTACACCTTC.